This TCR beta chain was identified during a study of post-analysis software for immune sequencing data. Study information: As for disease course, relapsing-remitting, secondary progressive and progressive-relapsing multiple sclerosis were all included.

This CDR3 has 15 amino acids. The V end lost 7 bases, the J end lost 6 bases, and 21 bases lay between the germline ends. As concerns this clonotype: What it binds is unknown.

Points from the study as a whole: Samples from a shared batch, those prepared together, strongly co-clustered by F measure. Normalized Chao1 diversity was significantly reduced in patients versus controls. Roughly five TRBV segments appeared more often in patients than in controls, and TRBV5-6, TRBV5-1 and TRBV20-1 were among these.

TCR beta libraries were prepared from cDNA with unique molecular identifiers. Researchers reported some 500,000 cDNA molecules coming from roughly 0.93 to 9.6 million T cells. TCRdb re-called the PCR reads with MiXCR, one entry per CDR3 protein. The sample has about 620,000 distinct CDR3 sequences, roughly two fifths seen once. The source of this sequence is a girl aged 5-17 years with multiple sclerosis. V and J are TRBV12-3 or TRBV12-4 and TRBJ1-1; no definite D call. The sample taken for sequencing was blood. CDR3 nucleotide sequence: TGTGCCAGCACCCTACAGAAGGGCGGATCCTCTGAAGCTTTCTTT. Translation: CASTLQKGGSSEAFF.